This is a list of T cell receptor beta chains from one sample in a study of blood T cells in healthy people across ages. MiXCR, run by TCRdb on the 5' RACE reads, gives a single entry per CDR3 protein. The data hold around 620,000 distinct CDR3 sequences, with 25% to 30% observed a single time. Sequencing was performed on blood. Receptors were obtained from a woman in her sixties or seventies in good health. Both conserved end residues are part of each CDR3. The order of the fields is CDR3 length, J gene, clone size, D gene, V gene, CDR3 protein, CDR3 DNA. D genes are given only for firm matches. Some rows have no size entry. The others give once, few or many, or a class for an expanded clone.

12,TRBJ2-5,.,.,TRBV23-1,CAPSGVQETRYF,TGCGCCCCCTCCGGGGTACAAGAGACCCGGTACTTC
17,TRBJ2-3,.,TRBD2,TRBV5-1,CASCPQLAGGRGDTQYF,TGCGCCAGCTGCCCTCAACTAGCGGGGGGCCGTGGAGATACGCAGTATTTT
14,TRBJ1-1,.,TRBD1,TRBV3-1,CASSSLSGGTEAFF,TGTGCCAGCAGCTCACTCTCAGGGGGCACTGAAGCTTTCTTT
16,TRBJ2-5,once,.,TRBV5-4,CASSLRRTLLGETQYF,TGTGCCAGCAGCCTAAGACGGACCCTACTGGGGGAGACCCAGTACTTC
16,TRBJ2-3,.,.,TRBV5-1,CASSLVGGHLSDTQYF,TGCGCCAGCAGCTTGGTGGGGGGCCACCTCTCAGATACGCAGTATTTT
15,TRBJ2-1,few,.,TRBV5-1,CASSSASGSQQEQFF,TGCGCCAGCAGCTCAGCCTCCGGGTCCCAACAAGAGCAGTTCTTC
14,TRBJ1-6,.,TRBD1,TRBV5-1,CASSLEGALSPLHF,TGCGCCAGCAGCTTGGAGGGGGCGCTTTCACCCCTCCACTTT
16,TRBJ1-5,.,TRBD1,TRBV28,CASTHGQGASNQPQHF,TGTGCCAGCACCCATGGGCAGGGGGCTTCCAATCAGCCCCAGCATTTT
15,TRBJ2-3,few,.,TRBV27,CASRRGGGLIDTQYF,TGTGCCAGCAGAAGAGGGGGGGGCTTGATAGATACGCAGTATTTT
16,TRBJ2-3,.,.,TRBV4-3,CASSGVWRGSTDTQYF,TGCGCCAGCAGTGGTGTGTGGAGGGGCAGCACAGATACGCAGTATTTT
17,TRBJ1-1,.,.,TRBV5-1,CASSFLPPSDGDTEAFF,TGCGCCAGCAGCTTCCTCCCCCCATCGGACGGCGACACTGAAGCTTTCTTT